This T cell receptor (beta chain) was retrieved from a study of radiation and T cells in renal cell carcinoma. The wider study: Nephrectomy followed 15 Gy stereotactic body radiation by 4 weeks. Study-wide results and caveats: From baseline, blood top tumor clonotypes peaked at 2 weeks post-radiation.

Repertoires were generated with immunoSEQ multiplex PCR, while TCRdb's copy carries only in-frame clones and drops some. This table has 110,000 to 150,000 clones, around four fifths appearing once. Germline CDR1 is MDHEN and CDR2 is SYDVKM. Trimming cost V 5 bases and J 6 bases, with 14 bases left between them. The CDR3 runs to 14 residues. Time point of the sample: baseline pretreatment blood. Treatment reported: 15 Gy SBRT to primary tumor, nephrectomy 4 weeks later. This clone was detected only a few times. Its antigen is as yet unknown. This chain links TRBV28 with TRBJ1-5; D possibly corresponds to TRBD1 (5 bases). Here the sequenced sample was blood, taken from a patient whose treatment included radiotherapy and nephrectomy. This clonotype was obtained from a woman aged 45-65 years with renal cell carcinoma. The CDR3: CASSPPGERQPQHF. CDR3 nucleotides: TGTGCCAGCAGTCCCCCGGGGGAACGTCAGCCCCAGCATTTT.